This T cell receptor (beta chain) emerged from a study of identical twins' blood T cells. Findings of the study overall: Twins reportedly had markedly more similar V usage than unrelated donors, even among out-of-frame TCRbeta clonotypes.

The CDR3 consists of 16 residues. Germline V gene lookup returns CDR1 SEHNR and CDR2 FQNEAQ (reference sequence). Trimming pared 2 bases from V and 1 base from J, leaving 13 bases between. TCRdb ran MiXCR on the 5' RACE reads and lists one entry per CDR3 protein. This sample has fewer than 450,000 distinct CDR3 sequences, with 25% to 35% found just once. Likely shared infections and vaccines: all three twin pairs were reared together. Only a few counts were recorded for this clonotype. Its cognate antigen is unknown. This sequence joins TRBV7-9 and TRBJ2-3; D tentatively reads TRBD1 or TRBD2 (5 bases each). The receptor's source is a woman aged 18-49 years in good health. The sample was PBMCs. The CDR3 DNA reads as TGTGCCAGCAGCTTATGGCGGAGAGGGGGCACAGATACGCAGTATTTT. Its protein is CASSLWRRGGTDTQYF.